This T cell receptor (beta chain) is drawn from a study of OX40 agonist ivuxolimab in advanced cancers. Background on the study: Allowance was made for prior anti-PD-1, anti-PD-L1 or anti-CTLA-4 therapy, and 40% to 45% had some.

Only in-frame clones appear in the TCRdb table, and some are missing; sequencing was by immunoSEQ multiplex PCR. Of around 67,000 clones in the sample, 88% are singletons; the top ten hold around 0.97%. The germline CDR1 and CDR2 sequences are SGHRS and YFSETQ. The CDR3 runs 15 residues. Trimming removed 4 bases from V and 6 bases from J; junction bases left unmatched: 10. The origin of this receptor is an adult with an advanced solid tumor such as melanoma, head and neck, liver or kidney cancer. The sequencing here drew on CD4+ or CD8+ T cells sorted from blood, taken in a trial of the OX40 agonist ivuxolimab. This chain links TRBV5-1 with TRBJ2-7; 10 bases fit TRBD2. The DNA of the CDR3 is TGCGCCAGCAGCCCCACGGGTCTAGCGGGAGTCGAGCAGTACTTC. It yields the protein CASSPTGLAGVEQYF. The full variable domain, in which reference TRBV5-1 and TRBJ2-7 provide the parts outside the CDR3, is KAGVTQTPRYLIKTRGQQVTLSCSPISGHRSVSWYQQTPGQGLQFLFEYFSETQRNKGNFPGRFSGRQFSNSRSEMNVSTLELGDSALYLCASSPTGLAGVEQYFGPGTRLTVT.